Included here is one T cell receptor beta chain sequence, with context. The sample originates from a study of T cells in Graves' hyperthyroidism and ophthalmopathy. TCR beta CDR3 regions were amplified from RNA. A first-round RT-PCR of the TCR CDR3 used the HTBI primer set. TCRdb used MiXCR to reprocess the multiplex PCR reads, holding one entry per CDR3 protein. The sample yields about 560,000 distinct CDR3 sequences, about a sixth seen once. Exclusion of patients followed from uncontrolled infection, other autoimmune disease, pregnancy or lactation. The TCR was taken from a woman aged 18 to 35 with Graves' hyperthyroidism. Sample: blood.

Here the CDR3 DNA reads TGTGCCAGCAGTTACCAGAGGGTTAGATACAATGAGCAGTTCTTC. This gives the protein CASSYQRVRYNEQFF. The V call is TRBV6-6, the J call TRBJ2-1; D is perhaps TRBD2 (5 bases). Germline CDR1 reads MNHNY; CDR2 reads SVGAGI (reference sequence). This CDR3 contains 15 residues. Trimming pared 2 bases from V and 4 bases from J, leaving 12 bases between.